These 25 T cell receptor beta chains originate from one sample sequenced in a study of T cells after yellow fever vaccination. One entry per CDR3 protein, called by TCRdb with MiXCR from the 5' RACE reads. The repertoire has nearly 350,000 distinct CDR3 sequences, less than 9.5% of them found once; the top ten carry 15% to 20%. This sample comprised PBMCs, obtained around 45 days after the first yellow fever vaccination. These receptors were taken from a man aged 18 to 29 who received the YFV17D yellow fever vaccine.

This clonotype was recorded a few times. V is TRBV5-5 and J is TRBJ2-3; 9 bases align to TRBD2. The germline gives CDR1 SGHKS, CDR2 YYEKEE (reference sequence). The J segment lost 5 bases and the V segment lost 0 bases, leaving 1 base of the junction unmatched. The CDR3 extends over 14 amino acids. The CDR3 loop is CASSLGGGEDTQYF. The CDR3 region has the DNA TGTGCCAGCAGCTTGGGCGGGGGGGAAGATACGCAGTATTTT. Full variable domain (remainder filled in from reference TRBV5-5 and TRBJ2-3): DAGVTQSPTHLIKTRGQQVTLRCSPISGHKSVSWYQQVLGQGPQFIFQYYEKEERGRGNFPDRFSARQFPNYSSELNVNALLLGDSALYLCASSLGGGEDTQYFGPGTRLTVL.

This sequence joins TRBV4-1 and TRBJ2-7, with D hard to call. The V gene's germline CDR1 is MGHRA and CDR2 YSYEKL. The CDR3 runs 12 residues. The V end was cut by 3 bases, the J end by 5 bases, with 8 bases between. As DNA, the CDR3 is TGCGCCAGCAGCCAGGGTTCTGACGAGCAGTACTTC. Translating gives CASSQGSDEQYF.

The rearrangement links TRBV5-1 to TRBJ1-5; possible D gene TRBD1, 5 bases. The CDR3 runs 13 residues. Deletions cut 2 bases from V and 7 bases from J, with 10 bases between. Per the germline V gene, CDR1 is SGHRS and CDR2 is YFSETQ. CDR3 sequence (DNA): TGCGCCAGCAGCTTCCAGGGCCCACAGCCCCAGCATTTT. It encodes CASSFQGPQPQHF.

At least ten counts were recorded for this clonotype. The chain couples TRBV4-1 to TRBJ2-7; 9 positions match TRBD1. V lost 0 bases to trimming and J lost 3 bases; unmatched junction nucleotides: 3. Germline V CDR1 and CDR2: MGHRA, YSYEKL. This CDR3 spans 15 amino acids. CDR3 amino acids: CASSQEGQGNYEQYF. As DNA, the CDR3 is TGCGCCAGCAGCCAAGAGGGACAGGGCAACTACGAGCAGTACTTC.

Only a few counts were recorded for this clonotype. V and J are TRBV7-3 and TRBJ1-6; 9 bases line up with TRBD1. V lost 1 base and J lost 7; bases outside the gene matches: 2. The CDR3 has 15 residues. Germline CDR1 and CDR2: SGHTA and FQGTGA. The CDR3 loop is CASSLMGTGNSPLHF. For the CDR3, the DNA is TGTGCCAGCAGCTTAATGGGGACAGGGAATTCACCCCTCCACTTT. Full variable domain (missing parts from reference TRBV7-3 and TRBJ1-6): GAGVSQTPSNKVTEKGKYVELRCDPISGHTALYWYRQSLGQGPEFLIYFQGTGAADDSGLPNDRFFAVRPEGSVSTLKIQRTERGDSAVYLCASSLMGTGNSPLHFGNGTRLTVT.

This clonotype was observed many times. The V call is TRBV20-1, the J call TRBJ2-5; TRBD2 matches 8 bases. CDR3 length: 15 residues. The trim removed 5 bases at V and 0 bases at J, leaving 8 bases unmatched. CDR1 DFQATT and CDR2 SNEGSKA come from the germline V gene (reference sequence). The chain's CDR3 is CSAPRGGSNQETQYF. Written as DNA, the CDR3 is TGCAGTGCTCCCCGGGGGGGGAGTAACCAAGAGACCCAGTACTTC.

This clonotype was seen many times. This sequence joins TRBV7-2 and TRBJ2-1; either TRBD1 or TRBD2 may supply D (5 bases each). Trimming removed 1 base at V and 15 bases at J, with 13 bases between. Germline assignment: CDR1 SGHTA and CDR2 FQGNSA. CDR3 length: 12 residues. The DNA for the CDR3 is TGTGCCAGCAGCTTAGTTCGGGACGAGGTGTTCTTC. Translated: CASSLVRDEVFF.

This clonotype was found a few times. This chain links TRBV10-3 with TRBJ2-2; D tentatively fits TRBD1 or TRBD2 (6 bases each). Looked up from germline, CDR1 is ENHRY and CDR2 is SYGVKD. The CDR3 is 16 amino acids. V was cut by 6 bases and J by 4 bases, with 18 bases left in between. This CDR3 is CAIRGSGGLFTGELFF. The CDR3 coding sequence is TGTGCCATCAGAGGCTCCGGGGGCCTTTTCACCGGGGAGCTGTTTTTT.

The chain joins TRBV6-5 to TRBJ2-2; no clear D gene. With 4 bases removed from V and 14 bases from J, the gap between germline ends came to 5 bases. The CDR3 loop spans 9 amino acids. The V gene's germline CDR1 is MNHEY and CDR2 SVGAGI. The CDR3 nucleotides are TGTGCCAGCAGTTGGGGTCTGTTTTTT. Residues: CASSWGLFF.

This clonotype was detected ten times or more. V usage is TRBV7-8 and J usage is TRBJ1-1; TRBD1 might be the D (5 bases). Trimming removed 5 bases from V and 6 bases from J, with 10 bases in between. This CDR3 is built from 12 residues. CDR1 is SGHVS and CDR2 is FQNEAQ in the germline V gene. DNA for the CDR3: TGTGCCAGCAGCGTTGACAGATCTGAAGCTTTCTTT. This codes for CASSVDRSEAFF.

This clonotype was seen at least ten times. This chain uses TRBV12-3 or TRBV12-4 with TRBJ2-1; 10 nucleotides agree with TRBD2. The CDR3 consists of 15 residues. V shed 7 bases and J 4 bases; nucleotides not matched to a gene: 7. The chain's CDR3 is CASNFLAGVYNEQFF. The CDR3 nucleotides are TGTGCCAGCAACTTCCTAGCGGGGGTTTACAATGAGCAGTTCTTC.

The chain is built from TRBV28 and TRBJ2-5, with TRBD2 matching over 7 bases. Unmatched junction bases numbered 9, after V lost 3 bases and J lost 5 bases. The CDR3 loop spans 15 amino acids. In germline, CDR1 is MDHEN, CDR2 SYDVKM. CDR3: CASSFRWAGGETQYF. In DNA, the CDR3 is TGTGCCAGCAGTTTCCGATGGGCCGGGGGGGAGACCCAGTACTTC.

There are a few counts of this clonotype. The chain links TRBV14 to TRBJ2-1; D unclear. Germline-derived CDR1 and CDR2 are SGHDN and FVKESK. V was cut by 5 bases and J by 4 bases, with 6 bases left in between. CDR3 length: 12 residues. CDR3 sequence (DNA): TGTGCCAGCAGCTGGGCGTACAATGAGCAGTTCTTC. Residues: CASSWAYNEQFF.

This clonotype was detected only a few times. As DNA, the CDR3 is TGTGCCAGCAGTGACGGGCACACTGAAGCTTTCTTT. Translation gives CASSDGHTEAFF. V and J are TRBV12-3 or TRBV12-4 and TRBJ1-1; D unresolved. Trimming took 5 bases from V and 3 from J, leaving 7 bases between them. The CDR3 is made up of 12 amino acids.

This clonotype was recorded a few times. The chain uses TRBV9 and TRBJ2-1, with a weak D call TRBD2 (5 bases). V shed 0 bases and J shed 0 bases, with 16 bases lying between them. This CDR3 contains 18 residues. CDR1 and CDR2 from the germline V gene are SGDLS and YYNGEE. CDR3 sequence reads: CASSVAGSRMSSYNEQFF. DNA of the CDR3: TGTGCCAGCAGCGTAGCGGGAAGTCGGATGAGCTCCTACAATGAGCAGTTCTTC.

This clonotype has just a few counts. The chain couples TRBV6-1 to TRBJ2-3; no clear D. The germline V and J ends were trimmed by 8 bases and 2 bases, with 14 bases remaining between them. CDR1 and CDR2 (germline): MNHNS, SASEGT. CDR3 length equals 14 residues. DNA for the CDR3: TGTGCCAGCTTCCGCAGCCTAATCACAGATACGCAGTATTTT. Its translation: CASFRSLITDTQYF.

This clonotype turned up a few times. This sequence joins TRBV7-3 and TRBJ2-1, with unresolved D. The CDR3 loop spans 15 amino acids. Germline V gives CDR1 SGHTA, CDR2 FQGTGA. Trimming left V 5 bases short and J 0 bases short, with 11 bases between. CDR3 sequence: CASSPHPSSYNEQFF. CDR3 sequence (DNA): TGTGCCAGCAGCCCCCATCCGAGCTCCTACAATGAGCAGTTCTTC. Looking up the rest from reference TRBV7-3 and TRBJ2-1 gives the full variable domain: GAGVSQTPSNKVTEKGKYVELRCDPISGHTALYWYRQSLGQGPEFLIYFQGTGAADDSGLPNDRFFAVRPEGSVSTLKIQRTERGDSAVYLCASSPHPSSYNEQFFGPGTRLTVL.

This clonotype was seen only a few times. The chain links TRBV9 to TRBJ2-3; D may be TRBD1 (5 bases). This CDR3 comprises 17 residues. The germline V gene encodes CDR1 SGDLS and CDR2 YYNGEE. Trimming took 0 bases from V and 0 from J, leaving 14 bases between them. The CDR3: CASSVGFGALSTDTQYF. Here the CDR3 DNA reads TGTGCCAGCAGCGTAGGTTTTGGGGCTCTTAGCACAGATACGCAGTATTTT.

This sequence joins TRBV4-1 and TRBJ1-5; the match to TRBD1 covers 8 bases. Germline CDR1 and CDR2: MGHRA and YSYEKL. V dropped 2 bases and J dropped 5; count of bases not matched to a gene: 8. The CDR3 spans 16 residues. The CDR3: CASSQSQGALYQPQHF. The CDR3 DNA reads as TGCGCCAGCAGCCAATCGCAGGGGGCATTATATCAGCCCCAGCATTTT.

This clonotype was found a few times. CDR3: CASSSSTSTDTQYF. The CDR3 coding sequence is TGTGCCAGCAGCTCCTCGACTAGCACAGATACGCAGTATTTT. The V gene is TRBV5-4, the J gene TRBJ2-3; unclear D gene. This CDR3 spans 14 amino acids. V dropped 3 bases and J dropped 0 bases, with 8 bases sitting between them. Germline V gene sequence: CDR1 SGHNT, CDR2 YYREEE (reference sequence).

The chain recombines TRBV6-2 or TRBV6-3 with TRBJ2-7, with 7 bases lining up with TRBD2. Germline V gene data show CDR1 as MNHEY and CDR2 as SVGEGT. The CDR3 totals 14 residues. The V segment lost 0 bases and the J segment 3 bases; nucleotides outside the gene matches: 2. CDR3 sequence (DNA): TGTGCCAGCAGTTACTCGAGCGGGGTCTACGAGCAGTACTTC. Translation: CASSYSSGVYEQYF.

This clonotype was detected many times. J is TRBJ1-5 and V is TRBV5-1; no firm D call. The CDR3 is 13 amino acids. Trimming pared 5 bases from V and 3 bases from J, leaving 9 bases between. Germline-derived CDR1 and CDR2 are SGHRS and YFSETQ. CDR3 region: CASSSGFNQPQHF. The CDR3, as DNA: TGCGCCAGCAGTTCGGGCTTCAATCAGCCCCAGCATTTT. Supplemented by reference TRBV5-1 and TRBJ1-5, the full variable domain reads KAGVTQTPRYLIKTRGQQVTLSCSPISGHRSVSWYQQTPGQGLQFLFEYFSETQRNKGNFPGRFSGRQFSNSRSEMNVSTLELGDSALYLCASSSGFNQPQHFGDGTRLSIL.

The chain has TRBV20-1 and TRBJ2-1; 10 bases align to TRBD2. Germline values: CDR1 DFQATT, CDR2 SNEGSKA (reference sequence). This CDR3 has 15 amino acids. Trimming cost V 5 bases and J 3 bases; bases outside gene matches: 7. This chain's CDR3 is CSAHGTSANYNEQFF. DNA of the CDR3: TGCAGTGCTCATGGGACTAGCGCGAACTACAATGAGCAGTTCTTC.

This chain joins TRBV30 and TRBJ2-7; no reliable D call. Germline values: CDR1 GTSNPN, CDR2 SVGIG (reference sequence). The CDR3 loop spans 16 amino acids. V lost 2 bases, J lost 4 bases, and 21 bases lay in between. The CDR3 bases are TGTGCCTGGAGTCGCCCCCCGGGCTCTTATTTATACGAGCAGTACTTC. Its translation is CAWSRPPGSYLYEQYF.

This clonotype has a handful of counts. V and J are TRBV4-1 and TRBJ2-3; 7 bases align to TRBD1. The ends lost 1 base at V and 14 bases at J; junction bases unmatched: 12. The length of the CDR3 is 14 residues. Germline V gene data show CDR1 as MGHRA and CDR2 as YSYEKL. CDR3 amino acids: CASSQGTGLAEVYF. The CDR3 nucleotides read TGCGCCAGCAGCCAAGGGACAGGACTCGCTGAGGTGTATTTT.